This T cell receptor beta chain was recovered during a study of T cell responses to AZD1222 COVID-19 vaccine. Germline V gene sequence: CDR1 SQVTM, CDR2 ANQGSEA. V lost 8 bases and J lost 0, with 17 bases in between. CDR3 length: 15 amino acids. The count of this clone is one. Sequencing was performed with immunoSEQ multiplex PCR; in TCRdb, only in-frame clones are kept and a portion is missing. The table lists 90,000 to 110,000 clones, over 75% of them singletons. The chain carries TRBV29-1 and TRBJ2-1; D might be TRBD1 (6 bases). Material: peripheral blood, obtained 28 days after the second AZD1222 dose. The clonotype originates from an adult who received the AZD1222 COVID-19 vaccine. The CDR3: CSFPQGSSSYNEQFF. The CDR3 DNA reads as TGCAGCTTCCCACAGGGAAGTTCCTCCTACAATGAGCAGTTCTTC.